Given below is one T cell receptor (beta chain) in context. The data were taken from a study of cytomegalovirus exposure and HLA in healthy donors. Repertoires were generated with immunoSEQ multiplex PCR, while TCRdb's copy carries only in-frame clones and drops some. The repertoire consists of some 98,000 clones, with over 75% occurring once and the leading ten covering over 6%. V trimming: 2 bases; J trimming: 6 bases; junction bases outside the gene matches: 7. Germline CDR1 MNHNS, CDR2 SASEGT. CDR3 length equals 15 residues. The sequenced sample consisted of PBMCs. The rearrangement joins TRBV6-1 to TRBJ1-2; 9 nucleotides line up with TRBD1. This receptor was obtained from a young man in good health and CMV-seropositive. The CDR3 region has the DNA TGTGCCAGCAGTGAAAACCAGAGGACAGGGGATGGCTACACCTTC. It codes for CASSENQRTGDGYTF.